These 29 T cell receptor beta chains share one sample of origin, sequenced in a study of blood T cell repertoires in COVID-19. TCRdb's table, derived via immunoSEQ multiplex PCR, lists solely in-frame clones and lacks some. The sample consists of under 30,000 clones, 89% of them appearing once. Source material: peripheral blood. The receptors come from a human donor in a cohort sampled during active COVID-19.

V and J are TRBV2 and TRBJ1-2, with 9 bases identical to TRBD1. The germline V gene encodes CDR1 SNHLY and CDR2 FYNNEI. The V segment lost 7 bases and the J segment 4 bases; nucleotides outside the gene matches: 10. The CDR3 spans 15 residues. The CDR3 here is CASTTPGTGIYGYTF. As DNA, the CDR3 is TGTGCCAGCACGACACCCGGGACAGGGATCTATGGCTACACCTTC.

V is TRBV7-9 and J is TRBJ2-2, with 9 positions matching TRBD1. The CDR3 spans 17 residues. The V segment lost 2 bases and the J segment 1 base; nucleotides outside the gene matches: 5. The germline CDR1 and CDR2 sequences are SEHNR and FQNEAQ (reference sequence). CDR3 DNA: TGTGCCAGCAGCTTAACAGGGGGCGATTGGAACACCGGGGAGCTGTTTTTT. Protein sequence: CASSLTGGDWNTGELFF.

The chain couples TRBV9 to TRBJ1-2; D unresolved. Germline CDR1 SGDLS, CDR2 YYNGEE. CDR3 length: 16 amino acids. Trimming shortened V by 0 bases and J by 5 bases, and 17 bases separated the two germline ends. CDR3 nucleotides: TGTGCCAGCAGCGTAGCTCTGGGCTCAAGGAATTATGGCTACACCTTC. Amino acid sequence: CASSVALGSRNYGYTF.

The chain links TRBV7-9 to TRBJ2-2; perhaps TRBD2 as D (6 bases). CDR3 length: 15 residues. Germline V gives CDR1 SEHNR, CDR2 FQNEAQ (reference sequence). Trimming removed 5 bases at V and 7 bases at J, with 17 bases between. CDR3: CASSNTSGLLGELFF. DNA for the CDR3: TGTGCCAGCAGCAATACCTCGGGACTCCTCGGGGAGCTGTTTTTT.

V and J are TRBV29-1 and TRBJ2-3; TRBD2 aligns across 8 bases. Germline trimming cut 3 bases from V and 4 bases from J; bases unmatched to any gene: 3. The CDR3 consists of 13 residues. Germline V gene lookup returns CDR1 SQVTM and CDR2 ANQGSEA. CDR3: CSVDQRESDTQYF. CDR3 DNA: TGCAGCGTTGACCAGCGGGAGTCAGATACGCAGTATTTT.

The chain employs TRBV7-2 and TRBJ2-1; D is ambiguous. Between the trimmed V and J ends, which lost 5 bases and 1 base, there was a span of 12 bases. Germline assignment: CDR1 SGHTA and CDR2 FQGNSA. The CDR3 is made up of 15 amino acids. The CDR3 region has the DNA TGTGCCAGCAGCGATATCATCAGTTCCTACAATGAGCAGTTCTTC. Translation gives CASSDIISSYNEQFF.

The chain carries TRBV2 and TRBJ1-6; D unclear. This CDR3 region has 17 residues. The germline V gene has CDR1 SNHLY and CDR2 FYNNEI. Trimming stripped 2 bases from V and 0 bases from J, with 11 bases between. Here the CDR3 DNA reads TGTGCCAGCAGTGAATACGGCGGGAGCTCCTATAATTCACCCCTCCACTTT. It codes for CASSEYGGSSYNSPLHF. Full variable domain (outside the CDR3, taken from reference TRBV2 and TRBJ1-6): EPEVTQTPSHQVTQMGQEVILRCVPISNHLYFYWYRQILGQKVEFLVSFYNNEISEKSEIFDDQFSVERPDGSNFTLKIRSTKLEDSAMYFCASSEYGGSSYNSPLHFGNGTRLTVT.

The rearrangement links TRBV7-2 to TRBJ2-3; a possible D gene is TRBD2 (6 bases). Trimming pared 1 base from V and 2 bases from J, leaving 13 bases between. Germline assignment: CDR1 SGHTA and CDR2 FQGNSA. This CDR3 comprises 16 residues. CDR3 DNA sequence: TGTGCCAGCAGCTTAGGAGCGTTGCGGGACACAGATACGCAGTATTTT. Translating gives CASSLGALRDTDTQYF.

The genes are TRBV12-3 or TRBV12-4 and TRBJ1-1; 11 nucleotides match TRBD1. The length of the CDR3 is 13 residues. J gave up 10 bases and V 5 bases, and 6 bases lay outside the gene matches. The CDR3 sequence: CASSPGTGGAAFF. In nucleotides, the CDR3 is TGTGCCAGCAGTCCAGGGACAGGGGGGGCAGCTTTCTTT.

V and J are TRBV10-3 and TRBJ2-3, with 13 bases fitting TRBD2. J gave up 5 bases and V 3 bases, and 5 bases lay outside the gene matches. Germline CDR1 ENHRY, CDR2 SYGVKD. The CDR3 runs to 16 residues. CDR3 sequence reads: CAISELAGGRVDTQYF. In DNA form, the CDR3 reads TGTGCCATCAGTGAACTAGCGGGGGGGCGGGTAGATACGCAGTATTTT.

The chain employs TRBV30 and TRBJ1-5; no reliable D call. Between the trimmed V and J ends, which lost 0 bases and 1 base, there was a span of 7 bases. Germline-derived CDR1 and CDR2 are GTSNPN and SVGIG (reference sequence). CDR3 length: 14 amino acids. The CDR3 DNA reads as TGTGCCTGGAGTGTGTCCACAAGCAATCAGCCCCAGCATTTT. Translated, it gives CAWSVSTSNQPQHF. The whole variable domain, filled in from reference TRBV30 and TRBJ1-5, reads SQTIHQWPATLVQPVGSPLSLECTVEGTSNPNLYWYRQAAGRGLQLLFYSVGIGQISSEVPQNLSASRPQDRQFILSSKKLLLSDSGFYLCAWSVSTSNQPQHFGDGTRLSIL.

The rearrangement uses TRBV3-1 (or the pseudogene TRBV3-2) and TRBJ2-7; 12 nucleotides agree with TRBD2. This CDR3 is 16 amino acids long. The V gene end was trimmed by 1 base and the J gene end by 2 bases; junction bases not matched to a gene: 3. The germline CDR1 and CDR2 sequences are LGHDT and YNNKEL (reference sequence). CDR3 sequence: CASSQGTSGDPYEQYF. The CDR3 DNA follows: TGTGCCAGCAGCCAAGGGACTAGCGGGGACCCCTACGAGCAGTACTTC.

The V gene is TRBV29-1, the J gene TRBJ2-1, with a possible D match to TRBD1 (6 bases). Per germline, CDR1 SQVTM and CDR2 ANQGSEA. The CDR3 is made up of 11 amino acids. The CDR3 DNA reads as TGCAGGGGAGACAGGCGCAATGAGCAGTTCTTC. It specifies CRGDRRNEQFF.

The chain has TRBV28 and TRBJ1-4; the match to TRBD1 covers 7 bases. The germline gives CDR1 MDHEN, CDR2 SYDVKM. The trim removed 11 bases at V and 4 bases at J, leaving 7 bases unmatched. The CDR3 runs to 13 residues. The CDR3 coding sequence is TGTGCCGTTCAACAGGGGTTTAATGAAAAACTGTTTTTT. Protein: CAVQQGFNEKLFF.

The V gene is TRBV27, the J gene TRBJ2-2, with D hard to call. The CDR3 spans 12 residues. Looked up from germline, CDR1 is MNHEY and CDR2 is SMNVEV (reference sequence). The ends were cut back, 2 bases at V and 7 bases at J, with 5 bases in the middle. In DNA form, the CDR3 reads TGTGCCAGCAGTTTAAGCTTCGGGGAGCTGTTTTTT. As protein: CASSLSFGELFF.

The chain has TRBV7-3 and TRBJ2-1; TRBD2 matches 7 bases. This CDR3 has 16 amino acids. Trimming removed 5 bases from V and 1 base from J; junction bases left unmatched: 8. CDR1 and CDR2 (germline): SGHTA, FQGTGA. The CDR3 DNA sequence: TGTGCCAGCAGCATATTAGCGGGTGTTTCCTACAATGAGCAGTTCTTC. This gives the protein CASSILAGVSYNEQFF.

The V call is TRBV10-1, the J call TRBJ2-1, with 7 bases lining up with TRBD2. CDR3 length: 20 amino acids. V gave up 0 bases and J gave up 3 bases; unmatched junction bases: 17. Germline CDR1 is WNHNN and CDR2 is SYGVQD (reference sequence). The CDR3 coding sequence is TGCGCCAGCAGTGAGTCTCCGTGGTTGGCTAGCGGCCAGATCTACAATGAGCAGTTCTTC. Amino acid sequence: CASSESPWLASGQIYNEQFF.

V usage is TRBV6-6 and J usage is TRBJ1-1; 8 bases are a match to TRBD1. The CDR3 has 12 residues. Germline-derived CDR1 and CDR2 are MNHNY and SVGAGI (reference sequence). Unmatched junction bases numbered 3, after V lost 5 bases and J lost 7 bases. The CDR3 DNA sequence: TGTGCCAGCAGTGACAGGGGCCATGAAGCTTTCTTT. It encodes CASSDRGHEAFF.

CDR3 nucleotides: TGTGCCAGCAGTTTACAAGGGGTGGGCTATGGCTACACCTTC. Its protein is CASSLQGVGYGYTF. The J gene is TRBJ1-2, the V gene TRBV28; D perhaps matches TRBD1 (5 bases). There are 14 residues in the CDR3. V shed 2 bases and J shed 4 bases, with 11 bases lying between them. From germline, CDR1 is MDHEN and CDR2 SYDVKM.

The chain couples TRBV27 to TRBJ1-2, with D hard to call. V shed 5 bases and J shed 4 bases, with 17 bases lying between them. From germline, CDR1 is MNHEY and CDR2 SMNVEV (reference sequence). This CDR3 has 15 residues. In DNA form, the CDR3 reads TGTGCCAGCAGTACCCATATGGGCAACAGCTATGGCTACACCTTC. Protein: CASSTHMGNSYGYTF.

This clone was found once. The J gene is TRBJ1-1, the V gene TRBV27; 10 nucleotides line up with TRBD1. CDR3 length: 11 residues. The trim removed 6 bases at V and 8 bases at J, leaving 0 bases unmatched. Germline-derived CDR1 and CDR2 are MNHEY and SMNVEV (reference sequence). CDR3 bases: TGTGCCAGCAGGGGACAGGGGGAAGCTTTCTTT. Translation: CASRGQGEAFF.

The genes are TRBV27 and TRBJ2-5, with 7 bases that match TRBD2. The V segment lost 7 bases and the J segment 3 bases; nucleotides outside the gene matches: 8. From germline, CDR1 is MNHEY and CDR2 SMNVEV (reference sequence). The CDR3 has 14 amino acids. CDR3 bases: TGTGCCAGCAAGGTGACTAGCCCTAAAGAGACCCAGTACTTC. Translation: CASKVTSPKETQYF.

This chain links TRBV6-5 with TRBJ2-5; 8 bases are shared with TRBD1. Per germline, CDR1 MNHEY and CDR2 SVGAGI. The ends lost 0 bases at V and 6 bases at J; junction bases unmatched: 6. The CDR3 consists of 15 residues. CDR3 sequence: CASSYSGQGAKTQYF. The CDR3 DNA follows: TGTGCCAGCAGTTACTCGGGGCAGGGGGCGAAGACCCAGTACTTC.

This rearrangement joins TRBV2 to TRBJ2-1, with D tentatively TRBD2 (6 bases). V lost 6 bases and J 1 base, leaving 13 bases between the germline ends. This CDR3 comprises 15 residues. CDR1 is SNHLY and CDR2 is FYNNEI in the germline V gene. CDR3 DNA sequence: TGTGCCAGCAGCACGACTAGGAAATCCTACAATGAGCAGTTCTTC. It codes for CASSTTRKSYNEQFF.

This chain connects TRBV7-9 to TRBJ1-5; D gene uncertain. Trimming removed 4 bases at V and 4 bases at J, with 8 bases between. The V gene's germline CDR1 is SEHNR and CDR2 FQNEAQ (reference sequence). The length of the CDR3 is 13 residues. The CDR3 DNA reads as TGTGCCAGCAGCTCTAGCTGGAATCAGCCCCAGCATTTT. It yields the protein CASSSSWNQPQHF.

This sequence joins TRBV28 and TRBJ1-1; D remains ambiguous. CDR1 is MDHEN and CDR2 is SYDVKM in the germline V gene. V shed 8 bases and J shed 2 bases, with 12 bases lying between them. The CDR3 contains 13 residues. The CDR3 DNA sequence: TGTGCCAGCCCCAATACAGATAACACTGAAGCTTTCTTT. Its protein is CASPNTDNTEAFF.

The chain joins TRBV27 to TRBJ2-5; 9 nucleotides agree with TRBD2. The CDR3 is 16 residues long. V trimming: 5 bases; J trimming: 3 bases; junction bases outside the gene matches: 10. Germline lookup yields CDR1 MNHEY and CDR2 SMNVEV (reference sequence). DNA for the CDR3: TGTGCCAGCAGTACCGGACTAGCGTCATTAAAAGAGACCCAGTACTTC. This sequence encodes CASSTGLASLKETQYF.

The chain combines TRBV5-8 with TRBJ2-3; D may be TRBD2 (7 bases). Deletions cut 10 bases from V and 5 bases from J, with 20 bases between. The CDR3 covers 14 residues. Germline V gives CDR1 SGHTS, CDR2 YDEGEE. CDR3 loop: CAPSAGAHVDTQYF. CDR3 sequence (DNA): TGTGCCCCCTCGGCGGGGGCTCATGTAGATACGCAGTATTTT.

The gene calls are TRBV18 and TRBJ1-2; TRBD1 is a possible D gene (5 bases). CDR3 length: 15 residues. Trimming took 2 bases from V and 8 from J, leaving 18 bases between them. In germline, CDR1 is KGHSH, CDR2 LQKENI. Here the CDR3 DNA reads TGTGCCAGCTCACCAGCGGAGGGGCTGCGTAGGGGCTACACCTTC. This translates into CASSPAEGLRRGYTF.